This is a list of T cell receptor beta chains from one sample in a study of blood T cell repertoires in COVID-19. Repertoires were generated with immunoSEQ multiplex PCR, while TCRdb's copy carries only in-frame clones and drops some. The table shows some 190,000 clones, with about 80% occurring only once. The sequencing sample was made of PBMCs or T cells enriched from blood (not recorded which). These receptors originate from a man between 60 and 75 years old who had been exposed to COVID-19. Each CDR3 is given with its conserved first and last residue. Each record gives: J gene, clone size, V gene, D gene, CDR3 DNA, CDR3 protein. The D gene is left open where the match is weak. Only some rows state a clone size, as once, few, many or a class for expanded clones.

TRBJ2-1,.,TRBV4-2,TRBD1,TGTGCCAGCAGCCAAGATCGGGCAGGGGGCTACAATGAGCAGTTCTTC,CASSQDRAGGYNEQFF
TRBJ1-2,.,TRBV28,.,TGTGCCAGCATTTCCGGGATACAAGGCTACACCTTC,CASISGIQGYTF
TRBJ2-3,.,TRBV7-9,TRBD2,TGTGCCAGCAGCGGTTCGACTAGCCTAGGTACAGATACGCAGTATTTT,CASSGSTSLGTDTQYF
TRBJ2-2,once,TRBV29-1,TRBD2,TGCAGCGTTAAAAGGGGGACTAGCGGGGAGCTGTTTTTT,CSVKRGTSGELFF
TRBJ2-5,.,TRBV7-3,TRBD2,TGTGCCAGCAGCTCCCAAACTAGCGGGAGGGTCGGAGAGACCCAGTACTTC,CASSSQTSGRVGETQYF
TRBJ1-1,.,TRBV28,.,TGTGCCAGCAGTTTAATCGGGGGGCCCACTGAAGCTTTCTTT,CASSLIGGPTEAFF
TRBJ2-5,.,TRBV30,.,TGTGCCTGGAGTGTAGGGGTCCAAGAGACCCAGTACTTC,CAWSVGVQETQYF
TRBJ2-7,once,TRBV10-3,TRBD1,TGTGCCATCAGTACACCCGGGACAGCCTCCTACGAGCAGTACTTC,CAISTPGTASYEQYF
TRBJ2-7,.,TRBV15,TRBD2,TGTGCCACCAGCATAGGACTAGCGGGAGGGTACGAGCAGTACTTC,CATSIGLAGGYEQYF
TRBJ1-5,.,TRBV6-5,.,TGTGCCAGCAGTTACTCCGTCGATCAGCCCCAGCATTTT,CASSYSVDQPQHF
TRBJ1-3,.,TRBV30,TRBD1,TGTGCCTGGAGAACGACAGGGGGGAGAAACACCATATATTTT,CAWRTTGGRNTIYF
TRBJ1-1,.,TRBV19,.,TGTGCCAGTAGTATAGATGGGCAGGGTCGATCTTTCTTT,CASSIDGQGRSFF
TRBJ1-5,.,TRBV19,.,TGTGCCAGTACGAAAATTCCCAGGGATCGAAACCAGCCCCAGCATTTT,CASTKIPRDRNQPQHF
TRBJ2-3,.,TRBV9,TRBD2,TGTGCCAGCAATCCGACTAGCGGAGTGGATACGCAGTATTTT,CASNPTSGVDTQYF
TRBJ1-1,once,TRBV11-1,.,TGTGCCAGCAGCTTTCCAGGCACCCTCACTGAAGCTTTCTTT,CASSFPGTLTEAFF
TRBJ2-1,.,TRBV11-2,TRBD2,TGTGCCAGCAGCTTAGGTAGCGGGCACTACAATGAGCAGTTCTTC,CASSLGSGHYNEQFF